Shown below are 18 T cell receptor beta chains from a single sample sequenced in a study of T cell responses to AZD1222 COVID-19 vaccine. Sequencing was performed with immunoSEQ multiplex PCR; in TCRdb, only in-frame clones are kept and a portion is missing. This sample carries around 160,000 clones, roughly 86% of them seen once, and the ten largest clones take less than 6.5%. The sequences come from peripheral blood, collected on day 0 of AZD1222 vaccination. These receptors all stem from an adult in good health.

V is TRBV6-5 and J is TRBJ1-4; possible D gene TRBD1, 6 bases. V dropped 10 bases and J dropped 2 bases, with 11 bases sitting between them. The CDR3 has 13 amino acids. Germline V lookup: CDR1 MNHEY, CDR2 SVGAGI. CDR3 amino acids: CATQGFTNEKLFF. DNA of the CDR3: TGTGCCACGCAGGGGTTTACTAATGAAAAACTGTTTTTT.

The chain is built from TRBV7-2 and TRBJ1-3; D uncertain. The germline V gene has CDR1 SGHTA and CDR2 FQGNSA. The V and J ends lost 1 base and 4 bases respectively, with 11 bases between them. The CDR3 is 15 residues long. The CDR3 nucleotides are TGTGCCAGCAGCTTAGTCGGGGTGTTGGGAAACACCATATATTTT. This codes for CASSLVGVLGNTIYF.

The chain carries TRBV20-1 and TRBJ1-1; perhaps TRBD1 as D (5 bases). The germline gives CDR1 DFQATT, CDR2 SNEGSKA (reference sequence). V lost 2 bases to trimming and J lost 11 bases, with 9 bases between them. This CDR3 comprises 10 residues. CDR3 DNA sequence: TGCAGTGCTAGATGGGGCATGGCTTTCTTT. Translation: CSARWGMAFF.

V gene TRBV28 combines with J gene TRBJ2-1; TRBD2 is a possible D gene (5 bases). This CDR3 is built from 12 residues. Germline values: CDR1 MDHEN, CDR2 SYDVKM. Trimming took off 4 bases at V and 10 bases at J, with 11 bases between the two ends. CDR3 residues: CASSSGSTEQFF. The CDR3 region has the DNA TGTGCCAGCAGTTCGGGGAGCACCGAGCAGTTCTTC.

This rearrangement joins TRBV11-1 to TRBJ2-6; D could derive from TRBD1 or TRBD2 (5 bases each). V was shortened by 4 bases and J by 1 base, with 5 bases between the two germline ends. Germline values: CDR1 SGHAT, CDR2 FQDESV (reference sequence). The CDR3 loop spans 14 amino acids. In DNA form, the CDR3 reads TGTGCCAGCAGCTGGGGGTCTGGGGCCAACGTCCTGACTTTC. Translated, it gives CASSWGSGANVLTF.

This clone is a singleton in its sample. The chain uses TRBV6-5 and TRBJ1-1; possible D gene TRBD1, 6 bases. The CDR3 runs to 13 residues. Germline CDR1 is MNHEY and CDR2 is SVGAGI. The germline V and J ends were trimmed by 6 bases and 0 bases, with 8 bases remaining between them. Written as DNA, the CDR3 is TGTGCCAGCAGGAGACAGGTGAACACTGAAGCTTTCTTT. This codes for CASRRQVNTEAFF.

This clone appeared once. This chain links TRBV7-2 with TRBJ1-5; unclear D gene. CDR3 length equals 16 residues. Germline V gives CDR1 SGHTA, CDR2 FQGNSA. V shed 4 bases and J shed 3 bases, with 16 bases lying between them. CDR3: CASSSSSGETNQPQHF. The CDR3 nucleotides read TGTGCCAGCAGCTCGAGCAGTGGTGAAACCAATCAGCCCCAGCATTTT.

This clone is a singleton in its sample. J is TRBJ1-2 and V is TRBV28, with 8 bases fitting TRBD1. The CDR3 is 13 residues long. Losses at the gene ends were 6 bases for V and 4 bases for J; bases not matched to a gene: 4. CDR1 is MDHEN, CDR2 SYDVKM, per germline. CDR3 nucleotides: TGTGCCAGCAGCCCGGACAGGGTCTATGGCTACACCTTC. Its protein product is CASSPDRVYGYTF.

This clone was observed a single time. This chain links TRBV7-2 with TRBJ1-3, with 7 positions matching TRBD1. Germline CDR1 is SGHTA and CDR2 is FQGNSA. The CDR3 loop spans 15 amino acids. With V trimmed by 7 bases and J by 3 bases, 9 bases remained unmatched. The CDR3, as DNA: TGTGCCAGCACCCCTTCCGGGACAGATGGAAACACCATATATTTT. This translates into CASTPSGTDGNTIYF. The full variable domain, rest sourced from reference TRBV7-2 and TRBJ1-3, is GAGVSQSPSNKVTEKGKDVELRCDPISGHTALYWYRQSLGQGLEFLIYFQGNSAPDKSGLPSDRFSAERTGGSVSTLTIQRTQQEDSAVYLCASTPSGTDGNTIYFGEGSWLTVV.

The CDR3 protein is CASSAGEGEKLFF. The CDR3 DNA reads TGTGCCAGCAGCGCTGGTGAAGGTGAAAAACTGTTTTTT. The chain has TRBV9 and TRBJ1-4, with no clear D. Trimming removed 3 bases at V and 7 bases at J, with 10 bases between. This CDR3 has 13 residues. The germline V gene encodes CDR1 SGDLS and CDR2 YYNGEE.

The V and J genes are TRBV9 and TRBJ2-3; no clear D gene. This CDR3 has 13 amino acids. Germline V CDR1 and CDR2: SGDLS, YYNGEE. The V and J ends lost 2 bases and 4 bases respectively, with 8 bases between them. The CDR3 protein is CASSVSSPDTQYF. CDR3 coding DNA: TGTGCCAGCAGCGTCAGCAGCCCAGATACGCAGTATTTT.

The V gene is TRBV6-5, the J gene TRBJ2-7; 8 bases line up with TRBD1. In germline, CDR1 is MNHEY, CDR2 SVGAGI. The CDR3 has 15 amino acids. The V and J ends lost 5 bases and 4 bases, in that order; junction bases with no gene match: 10. The CDR3 protein is CASSPRTGREYEQYF. DNA of the CDR3: TGTGCCAGCAGTCCCCGGACAGGGCGTGAGTACGAGCAGTACTTC.

The chain has TRBV19 and TRBJ2-1; D may be TRBD1 or TRBD2 (5 bases each). Trimming took off 3 bases at V and 7 bases at J, with 13 bases between the two ends. Germline V gene data show CDR1 as LNHDA and CDR2 as SQIVND (reference sequence). This CDR3 is 14 amino acids long. CDR3 residues: CASSIRGEGNEQFF. Written as DNA, the CDR3 is TGTGCCAGTAGTATCAGAGGTGAGGGGAATGAGCAGTTCTTC.

CDR3 coding DNA: TGTGCCAGCAGCTTAAATTCGGGGGGAGATACGCAGTATTTT. Encoded protein: CASSLNSGGDTQYF. The chain is built from TRBV11-2 and TRBJ2-3; 7 bases map to TRBD2. J gave up 5 bases and V 2 bases, and 4 bases lay outside the gene matches. CDR3 size: 14 residues. CDR1 SGHAT and CDR2 FQNNGV come from the germline V gene.

The V call is TRBV5-8, the J call TRBJ1-2; D is ambiguous. Looked up from germline, CDR1 is SGHTS and CDR2 is YDEGEE. Between the trimmed V and J ends, which lost 0 bases and 4 bases, there was a span of 10 bases. The CDR3 has 14 amino acids. DNA of the CDR3: TGTGCCAGCAGCTTGGATAGACGAACCTATGGCTACACCTTC. Its translation is CASSLDRRTYGYTF.

This chain uses TRBV7-2 with TRBJ1-2; D is ambiguous. V lost 5 bases and J lost 0, with 16 bases in between. The CDR3 runs 16 residues. Germline loops: CDR1 SGHTA, CDR2 FQGNSA. DNA of the CDR3: TGTGCCAGCAGCCCCCGCAATATAAAAACTAACTATGGCTACACCTTC. This encodes CASSPRNIKTNYGYTF.

For the CDR3, the DNA is TGCGCCAGCAGCCAACCGGACAGATTCAATCAGCCCCAGCATTTT. Translation gives CASSQPDRFNQPQHF. The V call is TRBV4-3, the J call TRBJ1-5; TRBD1 might be the D (6 bases). The CDR3 has 15 residues. The germline V gene encodes CDR1 LGHNA and CDR2 YSLEER. Trimming left V 2 bases short and J 3 bases short, with 11 bases between.

Note on this clone: Germline is not matched at one junction end, which may reflect a read error. The CDR3 region is CASRRPQGPSSF. The CDR3 nucleotides read TGTGCCAGTCGCCGTCCGCAGGGGCCGAGTTCTTTC. This chain connects TRBV27 to TRBJ2-7, with D possibly TRBD1 on 6 matching bases. The CDR3 runs to 12 residues. The germline V gene has CDR1 MNHEY and CDR2 SMNVEV (reference sequence).